The clone carrying this T cell receptor beta chain was detected only a few times. Its antigen remains unidentified. This specimen comes from a study of vaccination effects on CD4 cells after COVID-19. General study findings and limits: Clones of infection and vaccine origin contracted markedly late after vaccination. A shortage of convalescent patients and an absence of early post-infection timepoints characterized the study.

Only in-frame clones appear in the TCRdb table, and some are missing; sequencing was by immunoSEQ multiplex PCR. The table includes around 30,000 clones, 77% detected once. V trimming: 4 bases; J trimming: 5 bases; junction bases outside the gene matches: 8. Germline CDR1 reads LNHDA; CDR2 reads SQIVND (reference sequence). This CDR3 has 14 amino acids. Sequencing followed a ViraFEST assay step that expanded antigen-specific CD4+ T cells with viral peptide pools. Subsequent to a culture period of about ten days, CD4+ T cells were isolated. PCR confirmed that the person was infected with SARS-CoV-2 between March and December 2020.

J is TRBJ2-7 and V is TRBV19, with 7 positions matching TRBD2. The TCR sequence derives from a human donor who had a prior SARS-CoV-2 infection. The material sequenced was CD4+ T cells from PBMCs cultured with HCoV-NL63 spike peptides, taken before COVID-19 vaccination. The CDR3 sequence: CASSRSSGNHEQYF. In DNA, the CDR3 is TGTGCCAGTAGTAGGTCGAGCGGGAACCACGAGCAGTACTTC. The full variable domain, in which reference TRBV19 and TRBJ2-7 provide the parts outside the CDR3, is DGGITQSPKYLFRKEGQNVTLSCEQNLNHDAMYWYRQDPGQGLRLIYYSQIVNDFQKGDIAEGYSVSREKKESFPLTVTSAQKNPTAFYLCASSRSSGNHEQYFGPGTRLTVT.